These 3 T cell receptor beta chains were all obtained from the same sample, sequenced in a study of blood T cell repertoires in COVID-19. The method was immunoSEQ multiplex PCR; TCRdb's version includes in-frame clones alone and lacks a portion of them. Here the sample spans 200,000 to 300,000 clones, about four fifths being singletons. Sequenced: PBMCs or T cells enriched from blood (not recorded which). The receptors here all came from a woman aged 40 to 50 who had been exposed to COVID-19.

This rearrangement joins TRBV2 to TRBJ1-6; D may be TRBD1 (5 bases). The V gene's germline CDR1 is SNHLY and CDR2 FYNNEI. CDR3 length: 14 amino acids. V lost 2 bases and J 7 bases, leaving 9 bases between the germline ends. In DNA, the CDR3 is TGTGCCAGCAGTGAACGGCAGGGAAATTCACCCCTCCACTTT. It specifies CASSERQGNSPLHF. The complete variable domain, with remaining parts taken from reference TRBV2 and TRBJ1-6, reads EPEVTQTPSHQVTQMGQEVILRCVPISNHLYFYWYRQILGQKVEFLVSFYNNEISEKSEIFDDQFSVERPDGSNFTLKIRSTKLEDSAMYFCASSERQGNSPLHFGNGTRLTVT.

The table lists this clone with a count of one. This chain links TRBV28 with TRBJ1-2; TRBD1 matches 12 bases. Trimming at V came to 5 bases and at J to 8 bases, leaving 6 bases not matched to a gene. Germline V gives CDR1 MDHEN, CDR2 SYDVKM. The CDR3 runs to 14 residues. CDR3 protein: CASSPGQGAEGYTF. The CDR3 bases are TGTGCCAGCAGTCCGGGACAGGGGGCCGAGGGCTACACCTTC.

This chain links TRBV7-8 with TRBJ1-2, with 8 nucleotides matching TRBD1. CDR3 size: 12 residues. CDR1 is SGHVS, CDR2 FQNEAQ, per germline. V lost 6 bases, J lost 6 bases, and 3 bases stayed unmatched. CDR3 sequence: CASSPQGDGYTF. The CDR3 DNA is TGTGCCAGCAGTCCACAGGGGGATGGCTACACCTTC.